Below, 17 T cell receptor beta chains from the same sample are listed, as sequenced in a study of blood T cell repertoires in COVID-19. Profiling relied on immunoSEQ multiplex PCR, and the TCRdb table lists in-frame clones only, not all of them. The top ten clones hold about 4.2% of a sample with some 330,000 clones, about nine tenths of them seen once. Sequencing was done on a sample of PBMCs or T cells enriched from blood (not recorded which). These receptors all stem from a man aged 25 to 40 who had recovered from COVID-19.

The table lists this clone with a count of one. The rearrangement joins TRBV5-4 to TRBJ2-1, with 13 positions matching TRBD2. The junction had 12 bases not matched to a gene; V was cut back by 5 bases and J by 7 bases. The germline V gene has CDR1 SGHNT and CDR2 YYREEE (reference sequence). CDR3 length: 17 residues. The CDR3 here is CASSSGLAGAWENEQFF. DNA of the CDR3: TGTGCCAGCAGTTCAGGACTAGCGGGAGCGTGGGAGAATGAGCAGTTCTTC.

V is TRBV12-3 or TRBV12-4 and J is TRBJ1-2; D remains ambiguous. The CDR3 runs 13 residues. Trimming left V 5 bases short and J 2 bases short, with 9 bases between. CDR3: CASSRTGNYGYTF. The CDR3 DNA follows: TGTGCCAGCAGTCGGACGGGAAACTATGGCTACACCTTC.

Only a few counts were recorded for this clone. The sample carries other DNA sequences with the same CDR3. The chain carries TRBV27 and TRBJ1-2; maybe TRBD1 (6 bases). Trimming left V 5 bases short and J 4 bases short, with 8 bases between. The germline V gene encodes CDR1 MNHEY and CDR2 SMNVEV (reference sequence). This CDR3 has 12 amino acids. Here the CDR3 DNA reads TGTGCCAGCAGTCTACAGGGCTATGGCTACACCTTC. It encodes CASSLQGYGYTF.

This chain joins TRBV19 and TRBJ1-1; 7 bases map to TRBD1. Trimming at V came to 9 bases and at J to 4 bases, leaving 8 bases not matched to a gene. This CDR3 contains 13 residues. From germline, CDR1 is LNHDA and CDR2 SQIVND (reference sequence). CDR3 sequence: CASATGRGTEAFF. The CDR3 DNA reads TGTGCCAGCGCGACAGGGCGGGGCACTGAAGCTTTCTTT.

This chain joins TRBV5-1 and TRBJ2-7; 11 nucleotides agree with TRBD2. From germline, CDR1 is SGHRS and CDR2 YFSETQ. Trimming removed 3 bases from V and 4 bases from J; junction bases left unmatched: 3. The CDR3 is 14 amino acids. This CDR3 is CASSSLAGGYEQYF. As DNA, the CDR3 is TGCGCCAGCAGCTCCCTAGCGGGAGGTTACGAGCAGTACTTC.

The CDR3 DNA is TGTGCCACCAGCAGTACTAGCGGGGGATGGCAAGAGACCCAGTACTTC. Translated, it gives CATSSTSGGWQETQYF. This sequence joins TRBV15 and TRBJ2-5; TRBD2 matches 11 bases. After removal of 3 bases from V and 2 bases from J, the junction contained 5 bases not matched to a gene. Per the germline V gene, CDR1 is LNHNV and CDR2 is YYDKDF (reference sequence). CDR3 length: 16 residues.

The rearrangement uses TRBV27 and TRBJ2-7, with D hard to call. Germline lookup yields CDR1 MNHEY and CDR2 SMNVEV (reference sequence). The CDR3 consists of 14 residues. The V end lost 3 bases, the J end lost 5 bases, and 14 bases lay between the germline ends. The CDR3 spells CASSLSDPSDEQYF. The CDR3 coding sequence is TGTGCCAGCAGTTTGAGCGACCCTTCTGACGAGCAGTACTTC.

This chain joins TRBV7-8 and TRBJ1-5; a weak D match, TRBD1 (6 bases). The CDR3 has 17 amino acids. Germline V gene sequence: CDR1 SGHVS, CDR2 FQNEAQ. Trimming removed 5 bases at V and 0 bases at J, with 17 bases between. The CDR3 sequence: CASSQYNRERSNQPQHF. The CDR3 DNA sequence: TGTGCCAGCAGCCAATACAACAGGGAACGTAGCAATCAGCCCCAGCATTTT.

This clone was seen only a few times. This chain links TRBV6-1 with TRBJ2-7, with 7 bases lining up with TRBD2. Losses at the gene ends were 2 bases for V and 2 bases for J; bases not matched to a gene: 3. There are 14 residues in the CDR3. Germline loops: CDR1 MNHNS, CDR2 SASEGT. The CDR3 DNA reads TGTGCCAGCAGTGAACTAGCGGTGACCTACGAGCAGTACTTC. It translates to CASSELAVTYEQYF.

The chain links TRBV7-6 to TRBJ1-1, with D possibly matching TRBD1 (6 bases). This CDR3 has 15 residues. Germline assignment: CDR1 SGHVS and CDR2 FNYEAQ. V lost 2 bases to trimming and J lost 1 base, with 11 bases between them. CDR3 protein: CASSLNRVGNTEAFF. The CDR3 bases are TGTGCCAGCAGCTTAAACAGGGTGGGGAACACTGAAGCTTTCTTT.

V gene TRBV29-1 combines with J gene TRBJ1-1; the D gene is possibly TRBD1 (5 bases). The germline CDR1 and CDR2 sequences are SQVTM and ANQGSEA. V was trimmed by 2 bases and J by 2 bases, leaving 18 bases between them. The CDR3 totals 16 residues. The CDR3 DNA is TGCAGCGTTGAACACGTGCCGGGGGGGATTAACACTGAAGCTTTCTTT. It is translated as CSVEHVPGGINTEAFF.

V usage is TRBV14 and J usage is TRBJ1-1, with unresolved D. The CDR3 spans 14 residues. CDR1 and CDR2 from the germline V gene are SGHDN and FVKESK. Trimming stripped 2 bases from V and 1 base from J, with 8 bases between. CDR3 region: CASSQPNRNTEAFF. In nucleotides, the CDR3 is TGTGCCAGCAGCCAACCTAACAGGAACACTGAAGCTTTCTTT.

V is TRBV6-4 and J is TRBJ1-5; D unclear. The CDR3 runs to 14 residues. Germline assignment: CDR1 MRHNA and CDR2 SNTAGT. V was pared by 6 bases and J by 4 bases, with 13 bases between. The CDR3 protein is CASSLVGGNQPQHF. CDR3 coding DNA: TGTGCCAGCAGCCTCGTGGGAGGAAATCAGCCCCAGCATTTT.

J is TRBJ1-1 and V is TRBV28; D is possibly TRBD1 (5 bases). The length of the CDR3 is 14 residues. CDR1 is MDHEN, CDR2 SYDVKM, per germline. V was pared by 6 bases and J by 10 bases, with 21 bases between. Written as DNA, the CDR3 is TGTGCCAGCAGCACACTCGCGGGACGGATGGTAGCTTTCTTT. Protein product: CASSTLAGRMVAFF.

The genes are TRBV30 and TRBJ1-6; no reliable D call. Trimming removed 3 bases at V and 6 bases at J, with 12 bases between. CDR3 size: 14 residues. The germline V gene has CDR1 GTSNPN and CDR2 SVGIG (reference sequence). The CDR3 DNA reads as TGTGCCTGGAGCCGGCCGGGTTTTAATTCACCCCTCCACTTT. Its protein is CAWSRPGFNSPLHF.

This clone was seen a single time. The CDR3 is CASSFVGDTQYF. In DNA, the CDR3 is TGTGCCAGCAGTTTTGTCGGGGATACGCAGTATTTT. The J gene is TRBJ2-3, the V gene TRBV12-3 or TRBV12-4; D is uncertain. V shed 3 bases and J shed 6 bases, with 7 bases lying between them. CDR3 length: 12 amino acids.

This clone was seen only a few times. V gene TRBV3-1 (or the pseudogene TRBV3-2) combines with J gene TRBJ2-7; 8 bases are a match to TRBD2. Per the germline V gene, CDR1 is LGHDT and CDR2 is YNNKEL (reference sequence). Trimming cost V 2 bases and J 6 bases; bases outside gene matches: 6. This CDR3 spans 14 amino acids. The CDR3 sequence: CASSQPSGGREQYF. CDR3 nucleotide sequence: TGTGCCAGCAGCCAACCCAGCGGGGGTCGCGAGCAGTACTTC.